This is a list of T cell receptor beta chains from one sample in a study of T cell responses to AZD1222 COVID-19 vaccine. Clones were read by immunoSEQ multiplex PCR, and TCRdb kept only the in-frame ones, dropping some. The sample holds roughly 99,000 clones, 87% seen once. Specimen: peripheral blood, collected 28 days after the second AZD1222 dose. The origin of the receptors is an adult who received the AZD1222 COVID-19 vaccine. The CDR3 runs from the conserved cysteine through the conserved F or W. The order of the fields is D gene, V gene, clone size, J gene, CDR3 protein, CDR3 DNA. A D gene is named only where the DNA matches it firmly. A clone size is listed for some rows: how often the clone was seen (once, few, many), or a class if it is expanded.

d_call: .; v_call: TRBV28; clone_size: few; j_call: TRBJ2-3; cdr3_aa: CASSLDTDTQYF; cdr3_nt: TGTGCCAGCAGTTTAGACACAGATACGCAGTATTTT
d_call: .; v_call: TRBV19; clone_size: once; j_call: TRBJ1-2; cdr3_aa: CASSIRGGGYTF; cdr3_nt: TGTGCCAGTAGTATTAGGGGTGGCGGCTACACCTTC
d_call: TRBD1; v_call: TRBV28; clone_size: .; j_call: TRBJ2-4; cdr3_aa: CASSFRDRGPIQYF; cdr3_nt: TGTGCCAGCAGTTTCCGGGACAGGGGGCCCATTCAGTACTTC
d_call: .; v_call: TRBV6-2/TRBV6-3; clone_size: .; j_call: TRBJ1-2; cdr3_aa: CASSYSAGTYGYTF; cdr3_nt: TGTGCCAGCAGTTACTCGGCAGGGACTTATGGCTACACCTTC
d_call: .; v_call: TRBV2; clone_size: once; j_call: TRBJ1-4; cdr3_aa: CASRQDSSSEKLFF; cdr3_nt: TGTGCCAGCAGGCAGGACAGCAGTAGTGAAAAACTGTTTTTT
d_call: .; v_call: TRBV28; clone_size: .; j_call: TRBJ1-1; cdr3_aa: CASRAPSGQGTEAFF; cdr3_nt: TGTGCCAGCAGGGCCCCTTCAGGGCAGGGCACTGAAGCTTTCTTT
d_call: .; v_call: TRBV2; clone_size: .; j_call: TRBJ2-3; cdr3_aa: CASHRDRWETDTQYF; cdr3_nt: TGTGCCAGCCACCGAGACCGATGGGAAACGGATACGCAGTATTTT
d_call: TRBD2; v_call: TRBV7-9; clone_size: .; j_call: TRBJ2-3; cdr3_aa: CASSSPLGKRGGTDTQYF; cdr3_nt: TGTGCCAGCAGCTCCCCCCTGGGTAAGCGGGGCGGCACAGATACGCAGTATTTT
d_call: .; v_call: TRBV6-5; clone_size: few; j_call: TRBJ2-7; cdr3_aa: CASGWDTRFGYEQYF; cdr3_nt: TGTGCCAGCGGGTGGGACACGCGGTTTGGATACGAGCAGTACTTC
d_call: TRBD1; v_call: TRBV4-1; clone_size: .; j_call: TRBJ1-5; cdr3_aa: CASSQDGSGQGGQPQHF; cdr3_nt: TGCGCCAGCAGCCAAGACGGATCGGGACAGGGAGGTCAGCCCCAGCATTTT
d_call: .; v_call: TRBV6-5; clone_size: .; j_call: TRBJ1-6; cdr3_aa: CASSYSKTLYNSPLHF; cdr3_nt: TGTGCCAGCAGTTACTCGAAGACACTCTATAATTCACCCCTCCACTTT
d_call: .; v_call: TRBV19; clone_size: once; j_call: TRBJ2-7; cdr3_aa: CASSIGSGGLAYDEQYF; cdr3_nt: TGTGCCAGTAGTATAGGATCCGGGGGCCTCGCGTACGACGAGCAGTACTTC
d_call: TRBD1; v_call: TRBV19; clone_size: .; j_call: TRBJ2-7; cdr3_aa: CASSRDRAYEQYF; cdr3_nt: TGTGCCAGCAGTCGGGACAGGGCCTACGAGCAGTACTTC
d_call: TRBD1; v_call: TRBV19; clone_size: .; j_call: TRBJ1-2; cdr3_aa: CASRDSDRGRVYGYTF; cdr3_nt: TGTGCCAGCCGCGATTCGGACAGGGGGCGAGTCTATGGCTACACCTTC
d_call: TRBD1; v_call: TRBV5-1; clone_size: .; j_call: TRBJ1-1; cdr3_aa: CASSGTGSADTEAFF; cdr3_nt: TGCGCCAGCAGCGGGACAGGTTCTGCTGACACTGAAGCTTTCTTT
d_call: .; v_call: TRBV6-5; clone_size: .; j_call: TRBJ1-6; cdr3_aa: CASSYTGIKGSPLHF; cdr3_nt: TGTGCCAGCAGTTACACAGGGATAAAGGGCTCACCCCTCCACTTT
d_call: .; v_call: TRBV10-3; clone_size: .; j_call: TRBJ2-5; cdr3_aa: CAISESGETQYF; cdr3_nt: TGTGCCATCAGTGAGTCGGGAGAGACCCAGTACTTC
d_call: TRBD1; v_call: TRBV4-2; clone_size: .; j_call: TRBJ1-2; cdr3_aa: CASSQFGGGPGYGYTF; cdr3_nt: TGTGCCAGCAGCCAATTTGGAGGGGGCCCGGGGTATGGCTACACCTTC
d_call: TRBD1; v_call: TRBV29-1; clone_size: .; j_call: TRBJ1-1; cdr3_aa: CSVARQGDTEAFF; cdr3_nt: TGCAGCGTGGCCCGACAGGGAGACACTGAAGCTTTCTTT
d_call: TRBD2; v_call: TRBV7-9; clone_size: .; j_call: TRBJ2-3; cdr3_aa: CASSPSGGAQDTQYF; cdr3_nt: TGTGCCAGCAGCCCTAGCGGGGGGGCCCAAGATACGCAGTATTTT
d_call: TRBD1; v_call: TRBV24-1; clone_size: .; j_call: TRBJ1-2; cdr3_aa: CATGAGGGYGYTF; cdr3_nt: TGTGCCACGGGTGCAGGGGGGGGCTATGGCTACACCTTC
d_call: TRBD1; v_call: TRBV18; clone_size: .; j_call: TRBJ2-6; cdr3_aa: CASSPQGAPGANVLTF; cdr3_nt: TGTGCCAGCTCACCTCAGGGGGCGCCTGGGGCCAACGTCCTGACTTTC
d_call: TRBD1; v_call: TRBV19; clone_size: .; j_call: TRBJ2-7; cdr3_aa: CASRGFGQGSYEQYF; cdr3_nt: TGTGCCAGTAGGGGTTTCGGACAGGGATCCTACGAGCAGTACTTC
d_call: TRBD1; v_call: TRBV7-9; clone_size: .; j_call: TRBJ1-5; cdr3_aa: CASSHARTGGDQPQHF; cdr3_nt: TGTGCCAGCAGCCACGCCCGGACAGGGGGCGATCAGCCCCAGCATTTT